This T cell receptor (beta chain) was identified during a study of control samples from healthy donors and cancer patients. Sequencing used immunoSEQ multiplex PCR; TCRdb keeps in-frame clones, though not all of them. The table has roughly 18,000 clones, 85% to 90% seen once. V lost 1 base and J 0 bases, leaving 7 bases between the germline ends. The CDR3 consists of 14 residues. Looked up from germline, CDR1 is SGHAT and CDR2 is FQNNGV. The material sequenced was PBMCs. The chain has TRBV11-2 and TRBJ2-7; no clear D gene. This clonotype was obtained from an older woman with head and neck cancer. CDR3 protein: CASSLGPSSYEQYF. The DNA of the CDR3 is TGTGCCAGCAGCTTAGGCCCCAGCTCCTACGAGCAGTACTTC.